This T cell receptor (beta chain) was documented in a study of PD-1 blockade in classical Hodgkin lymphoma. The CDR3 totals 13 residues. The germline V and J ends were trimmed by 2 bases and 2 bases, with 6 bases remaining between them. The germline V gene encodes CDR1 LNHDA and CDR2 SQIVND (reference sequence). General study results and limits: The causes of the repertoire differences, possibly disease activity or prior therapy, remain undefined.

Time point described: cycle 4 day 1 (C4D1), after about 6 weeks of nivolumab. Each patient's relapse followed autologous stem cell transplantation, and brentuximab vedotin exposure varied. Starting with thawed PBMCs, CD4+ T cells were purified by magnetic negative selection. This clone was seen once. The target antigen is unknown. Only in-frame clones appear in the TCRdb table, and some are missing; sequencing was by immunoSEQ multiplex PCR. The sample comprises about 27,000 clones, approximately 89% of which are singletons, and more than 2% rests with the top ten. The receptor comes from a human donor with classical Hodgkin lymphoma. The chain couples TRBV19 to TRBJ2-5; no clear D gene. The sample consisted of CD4+ T cells from blood, taken before the fourth cycle of nivolumab. This CDR3 is CASSITQQETQYF. Written as DNA, the CDR3 is TGTGCCAGTAGTATAACCCAGCAAGAGACCCAGTACTTC.